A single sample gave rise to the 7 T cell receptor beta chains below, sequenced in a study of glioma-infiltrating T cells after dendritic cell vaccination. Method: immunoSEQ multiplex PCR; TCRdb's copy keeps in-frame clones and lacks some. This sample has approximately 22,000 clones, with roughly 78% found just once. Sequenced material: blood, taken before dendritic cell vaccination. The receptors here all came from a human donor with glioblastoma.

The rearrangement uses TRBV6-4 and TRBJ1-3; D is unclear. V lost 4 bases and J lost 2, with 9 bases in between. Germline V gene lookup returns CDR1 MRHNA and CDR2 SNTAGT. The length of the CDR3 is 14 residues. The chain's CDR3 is CASSGGRAGNTIYF. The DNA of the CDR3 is TGTGCCAGCAGTGGTGGGAGGGCTGGAAACACCATATATTTT.

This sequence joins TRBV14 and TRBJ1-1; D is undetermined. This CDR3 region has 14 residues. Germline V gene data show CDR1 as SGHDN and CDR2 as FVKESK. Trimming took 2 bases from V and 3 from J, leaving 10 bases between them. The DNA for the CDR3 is TGTGCCAGCAGCCAACAGAGGTATTACACTGAAGCTTTCTTT. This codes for CASSQQRYYTEAFF.

CDR3 DNA: TGTGCCAGCAGCCCGCGACTGGCGGGAAACACCATATATTTT. It specifies CASSPRLAGNTIYF. The chain uses TRBV11-2 and TRBJ1-3, with D unresolved. Germline-derived CDR1 and CDR2 are SGHAT and FQNNGV. The CDR3 loop spans 14 amino acids. Deletions cut 5 bases from V and 4 bases from J, with 12 bases between.

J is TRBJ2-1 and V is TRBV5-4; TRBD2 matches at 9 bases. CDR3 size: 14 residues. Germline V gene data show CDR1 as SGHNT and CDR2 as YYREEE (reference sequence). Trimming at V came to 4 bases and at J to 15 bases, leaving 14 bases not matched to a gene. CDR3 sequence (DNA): TGTGCCAGCAGCCAGACGGGACTAGCTAGTGGGCCGTTCTTC. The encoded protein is CASSQTGLASGPFF.

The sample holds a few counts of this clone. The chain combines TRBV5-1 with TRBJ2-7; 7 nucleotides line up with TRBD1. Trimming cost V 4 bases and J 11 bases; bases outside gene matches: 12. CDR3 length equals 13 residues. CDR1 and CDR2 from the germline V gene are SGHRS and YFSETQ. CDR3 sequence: CASSVDRRREKYF. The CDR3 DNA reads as TGCGCCAGCAGCGTGGACAGGAGAAGGGAAAAGTACTTC.

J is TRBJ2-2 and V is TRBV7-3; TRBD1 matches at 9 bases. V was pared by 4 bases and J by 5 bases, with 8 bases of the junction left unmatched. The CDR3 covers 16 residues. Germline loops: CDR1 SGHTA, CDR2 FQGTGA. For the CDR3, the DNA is TGTGCCAGCAGCTCCACCCGACAGGGGGGGACCGGGGAGCTGTTTTTT. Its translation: CASSSTRQGGTGELFF.

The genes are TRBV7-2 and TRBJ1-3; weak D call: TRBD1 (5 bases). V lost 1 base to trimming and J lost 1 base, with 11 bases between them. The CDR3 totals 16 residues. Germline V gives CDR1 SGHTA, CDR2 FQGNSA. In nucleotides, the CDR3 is TGTGCCAGCAGCTTAGTTGGGGGGAAGTCTGGAAACACCATATATTTT. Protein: CASSLVGGKSGNTIYF.